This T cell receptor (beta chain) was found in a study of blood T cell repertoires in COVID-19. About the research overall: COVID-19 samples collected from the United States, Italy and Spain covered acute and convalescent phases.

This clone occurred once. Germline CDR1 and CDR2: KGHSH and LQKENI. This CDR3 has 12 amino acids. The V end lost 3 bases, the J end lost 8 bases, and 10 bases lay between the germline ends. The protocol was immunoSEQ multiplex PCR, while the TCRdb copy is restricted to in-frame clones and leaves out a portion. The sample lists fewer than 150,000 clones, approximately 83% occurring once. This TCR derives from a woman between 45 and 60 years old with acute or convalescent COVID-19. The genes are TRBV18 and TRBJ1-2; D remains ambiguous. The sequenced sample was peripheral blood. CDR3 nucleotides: TGTGCCAGCTCACCCGATTCAGGCGGCTACACCTTC. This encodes CASSPDSGGYTF.